Following are 30 T cell receptor beta chains from one sample sequenced in a study of vaccination and CD4 T cells after COVID-19. Treatment specified: approximately nine-day PBMC culture with coronavirus spike peptide pools or control peptides (ViraFEST assay). Cultured CD4+ T-cell DNA underwent Oncomine TCR Beta short-read sequencing. TCRdb reprocessed the PCR reads with MiXCR, giving one entry per CDR3 protein. The top ten hold approximately 21% of the sample, which has 25,000 or so distinct CDR3 sequences, roughly 62% seen once. No cognate antigen is known for these TCRs. The starting material was CD4+ T cells from blood, cultured in vitro, obtained after SARS-CoV-2 vaccination. These receptors were taken from a human donor who received a COVID-19 vaccine.

The chain is built from TRBV7-2 and TRBJ2-5; D ambiguous. This CDR3 contains 13 residues. V lost 5 bases to trimming and J lost 5 bases, with 12 bases between them. CDR1 is SGHTA, CDR2 FQGNSA, per germline. In nucleotides, the CDR3 is TGTGCCAGCAGCGCACTGACGGGTGAGACCCAGTACTTC. Translation: CASSALTGETQYF.

V and J are TRBV24-1 and TRBJ2-2; TRBD2 aligns across 11 bases. The CDR3 contains 16 residues. Germline V CDR1 and CDR2: KGHDR, SFDVKD. Germline trimming cut 4 bases from V and 7 bases from J; bases unmatched to any gene: 7. The CDR3 DNA reads TGTGCCACCAGTGACCATACTAGCGGGGGAGGCGGGGAGCTGTTTTTT. Translated: CATSDHTSGGGGELFF.

J is TRBJ2-7 and V is TRBV11-3; 7 bases fit TRBD1. The CDR3 has 15 residues. Germline V gene sequence: CDR1 SGHNT, CDR2 YENEEA. V lost 0 bases, J lost 3 bases, and 5 bases stayed unmatched. The DNA for the CDR3 is TGTGCCAGCAGCTTAGATCATGGGACAGACTACGAGCAGTACTTC. Translating gives CASSLDHGTDYEQYF.

This clonotype came up a few times. The chain links TRBV7-6 to TRBJ1-4; 7 bases agree with TRBD1. Germline CDR1 is SGHVS and CDR2 is FNYEAQ. The V segment lost 5 bases and the J segment 10 bases; nucleotides outside the gene matches: 10. This CDR3 has 14 residues. The CDR3: CASSPDRSTRKLFF. The CDR3 bases are TGTGCCAGCAGCCCGGACAGGTCCACCCGAAAACTGTTTTTT.

This chain links TRBV7-9 with TRBJ2-3, with D uncertain. The CDR3 runs to 15 residues. Trimming stripped 1 base from V and 4 bases from J, with 12 bases between. Germline V gene data show CDR1 as SEHNR and CDR2 as FQNEAQ (reference sequence). The CDR3 region has the DNA TGTGCCAGCAGCTTAGATGGATCTGGGGCAGATACGCAGTATTTT. Protein sequence: CASSLDGSGADTQYF.

As regards this clonotype: A read error may produce the germline difference seen at one junction end. V gene TRBV6-5 combines with J gene TRBJ2-3, with 8 bases fitting TRBD2. There are 12 residues in the CDR3. Germline CDR1 reads MNHEY; CDR2 reads SVGAGI. The CDR3 DNA follows: TGTGCCAGCAGTTCCATAGTAACCGGGACTAGTTTT. It is translated as CASSSIVTGTSF.

The V gene is TRBV6-1, the J gene TRBJ1-5; the D is unclear. The CDR3 runs to 17 residues. CDR1 and CDR2 from the germline V gene are MNHNS and SASEGT. V lost 5 bases to trimming and J lost 3 bases, with 20 bases between them. The CDR3 DNA reads TGTGCCAGCAGTCCAAATAAAGAAGAAAGCGTCAATCAGCCCCAGCATTTT. Its translation is CASSPNKEESVNQPQHF.

The genes are TRBV4-1 and TRBJ2-3; 8 bases align to TRBD1. The CDR3 contains 17 residues. CDR1 is MGHRA and CDR2 is YSYEKL in the germline V gene. The junction had 11 bases not matched to a gene; V was cut back by 4 bases and J by 2 bases. CDR3 sequence: CASSRTGTGPSTDTQYF. The CDR3, as DNA: TGCGCCAGCAGCCGCACCGGGACAGGTCCTTCCACAGATACGCAGTATTTT.

This clonotype has only a few counts. The chain employs TRBV12-2 and TRBJ1-2; TRBD1 is taken as the D call from the table, unchecked against the DNA. TRBV12-2 is flagged as a pseudogene. The CDR3 is made up of 17 amino acids. The CDR3 sequence: CASRLWTRGRSYYGYTF. CDR3 nucleotides: TGTGCAAGTCGCTTGTGGACCAGGGGGCGGTCTTACTATGGCTACACCTTC.

This clonotype was observed a handful of times. This chain links TRBV20-1 with TRBJ1-3; TRBD1 agrees at 8 bases. The germline gives CDR1 DFQATT, CDR2 SNEGSKA (reference sequence). Trimming cost V 0 bases and J 2 bases; bases outside gene matches: 9. The CDR3 is 17 amino acids. CDR3 bases: TGCAGTGCTAGAGACCCAACCGGACAGGGAACTGGAAACACCATATATTTT. Translating it yields CSARDPTGQGTGNTIYF.

The chain employs TRBV2 and TRBJ1-4, with D possibly TRBD1 on 5 matching bases. With 6 bases removed from V and 2 bases from J, the gap between germline ends came to 16 bases. The CDR3 extends over 16 amino acids. Per the germline V gene, CDR1 is SNHLY and CDR2 is FYNNEI. This CDR3 is CASSLRDVRTNEKLFF. CDR3 DNA sequence: TGTGCCAGCAGCCTTCGGGACGTCAGGACTAATGAAAAACTGTTTTTT.

The chain is built from TRBV6-1 and TRBJ2-5, with D tentatively TRBD1 (6 bases). From germline, CDR1 is MNHNS and CDR2 SASEGT. Deletions cut 7 bases from V and 2 bases from J, with 17 bases between. This CDR3 is built from 15 residues. The CDR3 DNA is TGTGCCAGCATGGGTGGTCAGGACAGACAAGAGACCCAGTACTTC. This gives the protein CASMGGQDRQETQYF.

The genes are TRBV7-2 and TRBJ2-5, with D maybe TRBD2 (5 bases). Trimming cost V 3 bases and J 2 bases, with 10 bases left between them. CDR1 and CDR2 (germline): SGHTA, FQGNSA. The CDR3 covers 14 residues. CDR3 nucleotides: TGTGCCAGCAGCTTGCAGAGCGGACAAGAGACCCAGTACTTC. Translated, it gives CASSLQSGQETQYF.

This clonotype was picked up a small number of times. This chain joins TRBV6-5 and TRBJ1-2; 7 nucleotides agree with TRBD1. With 6 bases clipped from V and 3 bases from J, the junction kept 7 bases outside the gene matches. Germline V gene sequence: CDR1 MNHEY, CDR2 SVGAGI. This CDR3 contains 14 residues. The CDR3 is CASRDSGQHYGYTF. For the CDR3, the DNA is TGTGCCAGCAGGGACTCGGGACAGCACTATGGCTACACCTTC.

This clonotype has more than one count but fewer than ten. CDR3 protein: CASSPFRPGTAPFRTQYF. CDR3 DNA: TGTGCCAGCAGCCCTTTCAGACCAGGGACAGCCCCCTTTCGGACCCAGTACTTC. The V and J genes are TRBV7-8 and TRBJ2-5; 7 bases fit TRBD1. Unmatched junction bases numbered 22, after V lost 5 bases and J lost 7 bases. The CDR3 has 18 amino acids. Germline CDR1 SGHVS, CDR2 FQNEAQ.

The CDR3 reads CASSLDSSGNTIYF. As DNA, the CDR3 is TGTGCCAGCAGCTTGGACAGCTCTGGAAACACCATATATTTT. The chain combines TRBV7-9 with TRBJ1-3, with a tentative D call TRBD1 (6 bases). The CDR3 has 14 residues. Germline V gives CDR1 SEHNR, CDR2 FQNEAQ (reference sequence). Trimming took off 3 bases at V and 0 bases at J, with 6 bases between the two ends.

This clonotype was counted only a few times. The chain joins TRBV6-1 to TRBJ1-3, with 7 bases matching TRBD1. The ends lost 9 bases at V and 4 bases at J; junction bases unmatched: 3. The CDR3 length is 12 residues. Germline values: CDR1 MNHNS, CDR2 SASEGT. The CDR3 is CASRGLGNTIYF. The CDR3 region has the DNA TGTGCCAGTAGGGGGCTGGGAAACACCATATATTTT.

This clonotype was counted a few times. The rearrangement joins TRBV5-8 to TRBJ1-1; D is undetermined. The V end was cut by 2 bases, the J end by 0 bases, with 8 bases between. The CDR3 runs to 14 residues. Germline CDR1 and CDR2: SGHTS and YDEGEE. Here the CDR3 reads CASSFGRMNTEAFF. The CDR3 DNA follows: TGTGCCAGCAGCTTCGGCAGGATGAACACTGAAGCTTTCTTT.

The J gene is TRBJ1-1, the V gene TRBV11-3, with D maybe TRBD1 (5 bases). The germline CDR1 and CDR2 sequences are SGHNT and YENEEA. The CDR3 covers 14 residues. V was trimmed by 4 bases and J by 6 bases, leaving 15 bases between them. CDR3 sequence: CASSSGRPRAEAFF. In DNA, the CDR3 is TGTGCCAGCAGCTCGGGACGTCCCCGGGCTGAAGCTTTCTTT.

This clonotype has just one count. The chain combines TRBV6-1 with TRBJ1-4, with D tentatively TRBD1 (6 bases). Trimming cost V 0 bases and J 10 bases, with 12 bases left between them. CDR1 and CDR2 (germline): MNHNS, SASEGT. This CDR3 spans 14 amino acids. The CDR3 reads CASSEAESRGKLFF. The CDR3 coding sequence is TGTGCCAGCAGTGAAGCGGAATCCAGGGGAAAACTGTTTTTT.

This clonotype was counted between two and nine times. V and J are TRBV7-2 and TRBJ2-7; 16 positions agree with TRBD2. With V trimmed by 3 bases and J by 2 bases, 10 bases remained unmatched. The CDR3 consists of 19 residues. Germline assignment: CDR1 SGHTA and CDR2 FQGNSA. The CDR3 region is CASSLLGRGTSGGAYEQYF. CDR3 coding DNA: TGTGCCAGCAGCTTGTTGGGACGAGGGACTAGCGGGGGGGCCTACGAGCAGTACTTC.

This clonotype was observed a few times. The V and J genes are TRBV15 and TRBJ1-1; maybe TRBD1 (5 bases). Deletions cut 0 bases from V and 9 bases from J, with 17 bases between. This CDR3 region has 15 residues. Germline-derived CDR1 and CDR2 are LNHNV and YYDKDF (reference sequence). The CDR3 DNA is TGTGCCACCAGCAGAGATCGGTATTCAGGGACCCAAGCTTTCTTT. It translates to CATSRDRYSGTQAFF.

The chain joins TRBV6-1 to TRBJ2-3, with 7 bases fitting TRBD1. CDR1 MNHNS and CDR2 SASEGT come from the germline V gene. Unmatched junction bases numbered 11, after V lost 7 bases and J lost 4 bases. This CDR3 is 15 amino acids long. The CDR3 is CASTLTGASADTQYF. CDR3 DNA: TGTGCCAGCACTCTAACAGGGGCCTCCGCAGATACGCAGTATTTT.

V gene TRBV12-3 or TRBV12-4 combines with J gene TRBJ1-2; a weak D match, TRBD1 (5 bases). V was pared by 2 bases and J by 4 bases, with 8 bases between. CDR3 length: 13 amino acids. The CDR3: CASSLSDTYGYTF. The CDR3 DNA follows: TGTGCCAGCAGTTTATCGGACACCTATGGCTACACCTTC.

V and J are TRBV5-4 and TRBJ1-6; 7 nucleotides line up with TRBD1. The V and J ends lost 4 bases and 7 bases, in that order; junction bases with no gene match: 5. The V gene's germline CDR1 is SGHNT and CDR2 YYREEE (reference sequence). This CDR3 has 14 amino acids. The CDR3 spells CASSPDRYNSPLHF. In nucleotides, the CDR3 is TGTGCCAGCAGCCCGGACAGGTACAATTCACCCCTCCACTTT. Full variable domain (remainder filled in from reference TRBV5-4 and TRBJ1-6): ETGVTQSPTHLIKTRGQQVTLRCSSQSGHNTVSWYQQALGQGPQFIFQYYREEENGRGNFPPRFSGLQFPNYSSELNVNALELDDSALYLCASSPDRYNSPLHFGNGTRLTVT.

This sequence joins TRBV6-1 and TRBJ2-7; 8 bases fit TRBD1. Germline CDR1 reads MNHNS; CDR2 reads SASEGT. CDR3 length equals 16 residues. The J segment lost 0 bases and the V segment lost 5 bases, leaving 9 bases of the junction unmatched. The CDR3 DNA sequence: TGTGCCAGCAGTCCCGCAGGGGGACAGGCCTCCTACGAGCAGTACTTC. It specifies CASSPAGGQASYEQYF.

The chain combines TRBV6-1 with TRBJ1-2; maybe TRBD1 (5 bases). The V gene lost 5 bases and the J gene lost 0 bases, with 16 bases spanning the gap. The CDR3 consists of 16 residues. Germline loops: CDR1 MNHNS, CDR2 SASEGT. The CDR3 reads CASSTQTGGANYGYTF. The CDR3 nucleotides are TGTGCCAGCAGTACCCAAACCGGGGGGGCTAACTATGGCTACACCTTC.

V is TRBV20-1 and J is TRBJ1-2, with D tentatively TRBD1 (6 bases). V lost 3 bases and J lost 2, with 13 bases in between. The CDR3 length is 14 residues. The germline V gene encodes CDR1 DFQATT and CDR2 SNEGSKA (reference sequence). CDR3 in amino acids: CSARLPGHNYGYTF. Here the CDR3 DNA reads TGCAGTGCTAGGCTACCGGGACACAACTATGGCTACACCTTC.

The chain uses TRBV6-1 and TRBJ2-7; D is ambiguous. V lost 6 bases to trimming and J lost 0 bases, with 15 bases between them. The CDR3 is made up of 15 amino acids. Germline-derived CDR1 and CDR2 are MNHNS and SASEGT. The CDR3 region is CASRPPRFGSYEQYF. CDR3 nucleotide sequence: TGTGCCAGCAGGCCCCCCCGGTTCGGCTCCTACGAGCAGTACTTC.

This chain uses TRBV30 with TRBJ1-6; a possible D gene is TRBD1 (5 bases). Deletions cut 8 bases from V and 0 bases from J, with 11 bases between. Germline-derived CDR1 and CDR2 are GTSNPN and SVGIG (reference sequence). The CDR3 is 14 residues long. DNA for the CDR3: TGTGCCGGGGCTGAGAGCTCCTATAATTCACCCCTCCACTTT. The encoded protein is CAGAESSYNSPLHF.